Presented here are 10 T cell receptor beta chains from one specimen sequenced in a study of cytomegalovirus exposure and HLA in healthy donors. It was with 60 Vbeta and 13 Jbeta primers that the PCR ran. Libraries were prepared by immunoSEQ multiplex PCR; TCRdb keeps only in-frame clonotypes and omits some of them. The repertoire holds about 170,000 clones, with around 68% as singletons. Source material: PBMCs. These receptors were collected from a man in his forties or fifties in good health and CMV-seronegative.

The rearrangement uses TRBV7-9 and TRBJ1-1; the D gene is possibly TRBD1 (5 bases). CDR3 length: 15 amino acids. Trimming left V 3 bases short and J 1 base short, with 12 bases between. Germline CDR1 and CDR2: SEHNR and FQNEAQ (reference sequence). The CDR3 reads CASSFYTGSNTEAFF. For the CDR3, the DNA is TGTGCCAGCAGCTTCTATACAGGTTCGAACACTGAAGCTTTCTTT.

The chain employs TRBV5-1 and TRBJ1-2; D gene ambiguous. V dropped 0 bases and J dropped 10 bases, with 13 bases sitting between them. The CDR3 runs to 13 residues. Germline V lookup: CDR1 SGHRS, CDR2 YFSETQ. The CDR3, as DNA: TGCGCCAGCAGCTTGGTCGGAGTCTCTGACTACACCTTC. It codes for CASSLVGVSDYTF.

This clone was observed a few times. The V call is TRBV5-4, the J call TRBJ2-2, with D possibly TRBD1 on 5 matching bases. The V and J ends lost 2 bases and 4 bases respectively, with 12 bases between them. This CDR3 is 15 amino acids long. The germline V gene encodes CDR1 SGHNT and CDR2 YYREEE (reference sequence). The DNA of the CDR3 is TGTGCCAGCAGCTTAAGGCAGGGTGGCACCGGGGAGCTGTTTTTT. Its protein is CASSLRQGGTGELFF.

This clone was observed a few times. The rearrangement joins TRBV10-3 to TRBJ2-7; D not resolved. The CDR3 spans 13 residues. CDR1 and CDR2 from the germline V gene are ENHRY and SYGVKD. Between the trimmed V and J ends, which lost 5 bases and 3 bases, there was a span of 11 bases. The chain's CDR3 is CAISTQVNYEQYF. For the CDR3, the DNA is TGTGCCATCAGTACTCAGGTTAACTACGAGCAGTACTTC.

This clone appeared a few times. The chain employs TRBV18 and TRBJ1-1; D uncertain. The CDR3 spans 15 residues. V dropped 3 bases and J dropped 0 bases, with 11 bases sitting between them. From germline, CDR1 is KGHSH and CDR2 LQKENI. CDR3 bases: TGTGCCAGCTCACCTTCCAGTTTTTTGAACACTGAAGCTTTCTTT. Amino acids: CASSPSSFLNTEAFF.

In DNA, the CDR3 is TGTGCCAGCAGCCGGGCCCTAGCGGGAGGGGGGCCAGATACGCAGTATTTT. It encodes CASSRALAGGGPDTQYF. The chain combines TRBV4-2 with TRBJ2-3; 12 bases fit TRBD2. CDR1 is LGHNA and CDR2 is YNFKEQ in the germline V gene. The V segment lost 4 bases and the J segment 4 bases; nucleotides outside the gene matches: 9. This CDR3 spans 17 amino acids.

V and J are TRBV5-1 and TRBJ2-1; a possible D gene is TRBD1 (6 bases). The CDR3 is 15 amino acids. V was trimmed by 3 bases and J by 0 bases, leaving 10 bases between them. The germline gives CDR1 SGHRS, CDR2 YFSETQ. The CDR3 sequence: CASSWTDSSYNEQFF. The CDR3 region has the DNA TGCGCCAGCAGCTGGACAGATAGCTCCTACAATGAGCAGTTCTTC.

The chain combines TRBV19 with TRBJ2-5; 8 nucleotides agree with TRBD2. The J call may be wrong; the DNA end is better matched by TRBJ2-7. CDR3 length: 12 residues. Germline CDR1 reads LNHDA; CDR2 reads SQIVND (reference sequence). CDR3 sequence reads: CASRGGPYEQYF. The CDR3 nucleotides are TGTGCCAGCCGGGGGGGCCCCTACGAGCAGTACTTC.

Concerning this clone itself: An end of the junction differs from the germline gene, which may be a read error. The genes are TRBV6-5 and TRBJ1-5; 9 bases align to TRBD1. This CDR3 is 15 amino acids long. Germline V gene sequence: CDR1 MNHEY, CDR2 SVGAGI. The CDR3 protein is CASSPGQGFNRPQHF. The CDR3 DNA reads as TGTGCCAGCAGCCCGGGACAGGGCTTCAATCGGCCCCAGCATTTT.

This clone was picked up a small number of times. The chain employs TRBV5-6 and TRBJ1-3, with D perhaps matching TRBD1 (6 bases). V dropped 2 bases and J dropped 0 bases, with 12 bases sitting between them. The germline V gene has CDR1 SGHDT and CDR2 YYEEEE. The CDR3 contains 16 residues. CDR3 coding DNA: TGTGCCAGCAGCTTCGCTCAGGGGTCCTCTGGAAACACCATATATTTT. It yields the protein CASSFAQGSSGNTIYF. Combining the CDR3 with reference TRBV5-6 and TRBJ1-3 gives the whole variable domain DAGVTQSPTHLIKTRGQQVTLRCSPKSGHDTVSWYQQALGQGPQFIFQYYEEEERQRGNFPDRFSGHQFPNYSSELNVNALLLGDSALYLCASSFAQGSSGNTIYFGEGSWLTVV.